This T cell receptor (beta chain) appears in the sequencing data of a study of T cells in Graves' hyperthyroidism and ophthalmopathy. Study as a whole: Peripheral blood was drawn at first diagnosis, prior to all treatment. Broader study findings: Most thyroid clonotypes that were expanded above 0.001 also turned up in blood.

This clonotype was found many times. Its antigen is still unknown. From RNA transcripts, TCR beta CDR3 regions were amplified. During a first-round RT-PCR of the TCR CDR3, the HTBI primer set was used. TCRdb ran MiXCR on the multiplex PCR reads and lists one entry per CDR3 protein. The profile covers 400,000 or so distinct CDR3 sequences, with over 11% appearing a single time and 28% taken by the ten largest. The CDR3 consists of 13 residues. Germline V gene sequence: CDR1 DFQATT, CDR2 SNEGSKA (reference sequence). With V trimmed by 6 bases and J by 2 bases, 6 bases remained unmatched. The receptor's source is a man aged 50 to 60 with Graves' ophthalmopathy. This chain connects TRBV20-1 to TRBJ1-1; TRBD1 matches at 7 bases. Material: blood. The CDR3 loop reads CSAKGGTNTEAFF. CDR3 bases: TGCAGTGCCAAAGGGGGCACCAACACTGAAGCTTTCTTT.